The clone carrying this TCR beta chain showed up just a few times. These data originate in a study of T cells after yellow fever vaccination. Using its own MiXCR run on the 5' RACE reads, TCRdb lists one record per CDR3 protein. The data contain 150,000 to 200,000 distinct CDR3 sequences, roughly a tenth of them singletons. Trimming cost V 5 bases and J 0 bases, with 17 bases left between them. CDR1 and CDR2 from the germline V gene are SGHVS and FNYEAQ. The CDR3 has 16 amino acids. The specimen comprised CD8+ T cells sorted from PBMCs, sampled 45 days after the yellow fever booster vaccination. This clonotype originated in a man aged 18 to 30 who received the YFV17D yellow fever vaccine. The chain carries TRBV7-6 and TRBJ2-7, with D maybe TRBD1 (5 bases). CDR3 DNA: TGTGCCAGCAGCACCCCGCAAGGGGTCCGCTCCTACGAGCAGTACTTC. Translation gives CASSTPQGVRSYEQYF.